This T cell receptor (beta chain) comes out of a study of T cell responses to AZD1222 COVID-19 vaccine. Broader study findings: The CD4 TCRs associated with vaccination extended across spike and predominated at 160-218 and 743-854. Reportedly, nearly half the spike-specific TCRs target unmutated variant regions.

Regarding this clone: Antigen unknown.

Germline V gene sequence: CDR1 SGHDN, CDR2 FVKESK. J lost 4 bases, V lost 4 bases, and 7 bases had no gene match. The CDR3 is made up of 15 amino acids. Here immunoSEQ multiplex PCR was the method, and the copy in TCRdb shows in-frame clones only, minus some. The sample holds 90,000 to 130,000 clones, 80% to 90% seen once. The chain couples TRBV14 to TRBJ2-7; 10 bases fit TRBD2. The sequenced sample was peripheral blood, obtained 28 days after the second AZD1222 dose. This TCR was sampled from an adult who received the AZD1222 COVID-19 vaccine. CDR3: CASSPQAGGPYEQYF. CDR3 nucleotide sequence: TGTGCCAGCAGCCCCCAAGCGGGAGGGCCTTACGAGCAGTACTTC.